The present T cell receptor (beta chain) was sequenced within a study of blood T cell repertoires in COVID-19. Across the study: Samples taken during acute and convalescent COVID-19 were collected in the United States, Italy and Spain. Sources were T cells, B-cell-depleted T cells, or PBMCs; the material itself was cDNA or gDNA.

Germline CDR1 and CDR2: MNHEY and SVGAGI. Between the trimmed V and J ends, which lost 5 bases and 8 bases, there was a span of 6 bases. The CDR3 has 11 amino acids. This table comes from immunoSEQ multiplex PCR, and its TCRdb copy is limited to in-frame clones, with some not included. The sample includes 93,000 or so clones, roughly 87% of them seen just once. J is TRBJ2-2 and V is TRBV6-5; D remains ambiguous. Specimen: peripheral blood. The source is a woman of 80 years or more in a cohort sampled during active COVID-19. The chain's CDR3 is CASSSLGELFF. Here the CDR3 DNA reads TGTGCCAGCAGTAGCTTAGGGGAGCTGTTTTTT.